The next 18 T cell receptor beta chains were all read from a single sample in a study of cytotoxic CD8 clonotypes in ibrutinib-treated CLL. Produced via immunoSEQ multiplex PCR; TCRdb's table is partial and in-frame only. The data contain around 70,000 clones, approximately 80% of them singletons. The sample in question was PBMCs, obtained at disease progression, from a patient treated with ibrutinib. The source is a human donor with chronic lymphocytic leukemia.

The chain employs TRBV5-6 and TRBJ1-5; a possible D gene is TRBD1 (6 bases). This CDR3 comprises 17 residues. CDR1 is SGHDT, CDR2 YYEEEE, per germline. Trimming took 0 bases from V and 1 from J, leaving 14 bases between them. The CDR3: CASSLDRERLSNQPQHF. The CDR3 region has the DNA TGTGCCAGCAGCTTGGACAGGGAAAGGTTGAGCAATCAGCCCCAGCATTTT.

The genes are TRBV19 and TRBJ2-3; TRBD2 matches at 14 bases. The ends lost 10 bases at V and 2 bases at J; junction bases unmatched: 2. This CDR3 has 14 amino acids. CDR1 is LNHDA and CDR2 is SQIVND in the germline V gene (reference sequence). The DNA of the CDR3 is TGTGCCACGGGACTAGCGGGGGTCACAGATACGCAGTATTTT. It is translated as CATGLAGVTDTQYF.

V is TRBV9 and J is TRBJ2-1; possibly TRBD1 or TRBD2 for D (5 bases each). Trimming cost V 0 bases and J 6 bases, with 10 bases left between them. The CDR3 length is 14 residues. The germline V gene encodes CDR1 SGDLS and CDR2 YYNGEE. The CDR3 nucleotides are TGTGCCAGCAGCGTAGAAATGAGGGGCAATGAGCAGTTCTTC. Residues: CASSVEMRGNEQFF.

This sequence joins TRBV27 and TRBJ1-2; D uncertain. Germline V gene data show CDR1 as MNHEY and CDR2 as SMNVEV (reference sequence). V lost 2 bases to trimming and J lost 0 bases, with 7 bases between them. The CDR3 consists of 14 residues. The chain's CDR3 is CASSLRSANYGYTF. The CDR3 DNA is TGTGCCAGCAGTTTACGTTCGGCTAACTATGGCTACACCTTC.

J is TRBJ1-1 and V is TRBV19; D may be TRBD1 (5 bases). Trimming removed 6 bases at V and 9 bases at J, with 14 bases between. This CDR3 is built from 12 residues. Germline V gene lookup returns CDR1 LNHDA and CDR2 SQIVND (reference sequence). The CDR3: CASRTSGGKAFF. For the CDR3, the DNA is TGTGCCAGTAGAACATCCGGGGGAAAAGCTTTCTTT. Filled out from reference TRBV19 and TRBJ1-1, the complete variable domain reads DGGITQSPKYLFRKEGQNVTLSCEQNLNHDAMYWYRQDPGQGLRLIYYSQIVNDFQKGDIAEGYSVSREKKESFPLTVTSAQKNPTAFYLCASRTSGGKAFFGQGTRLTVV.

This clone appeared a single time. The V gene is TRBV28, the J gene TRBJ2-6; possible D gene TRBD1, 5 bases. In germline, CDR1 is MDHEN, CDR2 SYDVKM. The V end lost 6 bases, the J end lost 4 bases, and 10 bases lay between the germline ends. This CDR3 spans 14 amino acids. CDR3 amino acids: CASSPQGGANVLTF. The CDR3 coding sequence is TGTGCCAGCAGCCCGCAGGGCGGGGCCAACGTCCTGACTTTC.

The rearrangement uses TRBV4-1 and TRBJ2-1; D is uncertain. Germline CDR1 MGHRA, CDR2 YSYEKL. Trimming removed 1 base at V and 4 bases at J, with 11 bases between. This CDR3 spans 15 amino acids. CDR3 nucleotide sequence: TGCGCCAGCAGCCAAGTGTCCCCAGGATACAATGAGCAGTTCTTC. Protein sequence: CASSQVSPGYNEQFF.

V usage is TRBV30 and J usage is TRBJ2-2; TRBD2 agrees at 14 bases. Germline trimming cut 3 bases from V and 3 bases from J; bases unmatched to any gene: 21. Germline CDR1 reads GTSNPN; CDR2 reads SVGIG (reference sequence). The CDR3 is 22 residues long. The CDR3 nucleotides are TGTGCCTGGAGAACCCTACCCCATTCCGGGACTAGCGGGAGTCGGTACACCGGGGAGCTGTTTTTT. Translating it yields CAWRTLPHSGTSGSRYTGELFF.

The CDR3 spells CASCTSGNHYEQYF. CDR3 sequence (DNA): TGTGCCAGCTGTACTAGCGGGAATCACTACGAGCAGTACTTC. This rearrangement joins TRBV6-1 to TRBJ2-7; 10 bases match TRBD2. V lost 8 bases and J lost 3; bases outside the gene matches: 7. CDR3 length: 14 amino acids. Germline V lookup: CDR1 MNHNS, CDR2 SASEGT.

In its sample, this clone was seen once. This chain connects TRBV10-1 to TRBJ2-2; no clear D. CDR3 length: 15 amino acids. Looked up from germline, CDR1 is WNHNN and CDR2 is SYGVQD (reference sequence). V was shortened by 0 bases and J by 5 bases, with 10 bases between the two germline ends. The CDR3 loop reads CASSESSGWTGELFF. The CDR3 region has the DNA TGCGCCAGCAGTGAGTCTTCAGGTTGGACCGGGGAGCTGTTTTTT.

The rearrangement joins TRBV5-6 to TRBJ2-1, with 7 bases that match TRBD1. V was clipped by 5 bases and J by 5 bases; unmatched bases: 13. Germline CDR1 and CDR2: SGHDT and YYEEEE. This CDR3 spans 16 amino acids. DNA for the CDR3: TGTGCCAGCAGTTACGGGGCCAGGGGGTTTGACAATGAGCAGTTCTTC. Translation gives CASSYGARGFDNEQFF.

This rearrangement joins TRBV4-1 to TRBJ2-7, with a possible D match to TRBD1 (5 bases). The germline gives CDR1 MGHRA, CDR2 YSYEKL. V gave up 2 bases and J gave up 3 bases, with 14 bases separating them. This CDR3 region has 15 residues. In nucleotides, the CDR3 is TGCGCCAGCAGCCAATTTTTTTTTAGGGGCTACGAGCAGTACTTC. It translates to CASSQFFFRGYEQYF.

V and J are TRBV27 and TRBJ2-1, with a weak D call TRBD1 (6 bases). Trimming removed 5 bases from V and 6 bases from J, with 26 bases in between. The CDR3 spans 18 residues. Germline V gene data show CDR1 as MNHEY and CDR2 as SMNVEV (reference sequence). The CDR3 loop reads CASSRRRTVAAWGNEQFF. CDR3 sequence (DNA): TGTGCCAGCAGTCGACGACGGACAGTTGCCGCCTGGGGCAATGAGCAGTTCTTC.

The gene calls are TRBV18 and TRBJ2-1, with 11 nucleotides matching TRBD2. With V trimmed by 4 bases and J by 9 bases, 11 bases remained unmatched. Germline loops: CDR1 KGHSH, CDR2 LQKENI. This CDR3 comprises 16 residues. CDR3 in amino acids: CASSRNSGGAVSEQFF. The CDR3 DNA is TGTGCCAGCTCACGAAATAGCGGGGGGGCCGTTTCTGAGCAGTTCTTC.

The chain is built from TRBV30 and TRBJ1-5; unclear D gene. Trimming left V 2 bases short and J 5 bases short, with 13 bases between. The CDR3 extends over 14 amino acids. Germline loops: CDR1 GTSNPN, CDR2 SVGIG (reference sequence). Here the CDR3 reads CAWSSGGSHQPQHF. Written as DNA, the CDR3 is TGTGCCTGGAGTTCGGGAGGGTCCCATCAGCCCCAGCATTTT.

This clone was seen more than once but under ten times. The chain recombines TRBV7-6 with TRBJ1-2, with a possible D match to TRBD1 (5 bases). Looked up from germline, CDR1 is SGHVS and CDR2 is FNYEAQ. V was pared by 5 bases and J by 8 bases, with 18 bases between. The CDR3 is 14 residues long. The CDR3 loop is CASSPRGGTGGYTF. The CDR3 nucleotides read TGTGCCAGCAGCCCGCGGGGGGGAACGGGAGGCTACACCTTC.

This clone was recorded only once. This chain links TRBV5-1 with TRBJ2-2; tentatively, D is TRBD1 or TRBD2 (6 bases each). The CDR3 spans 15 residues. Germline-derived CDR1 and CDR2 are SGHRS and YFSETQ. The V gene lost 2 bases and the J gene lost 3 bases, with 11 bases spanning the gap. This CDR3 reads CASSLPGAYTGELFF. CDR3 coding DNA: TGCGCCAGCAGCTTACCGGGGGCCTACACCGGGGAGCTGTTTTTT.

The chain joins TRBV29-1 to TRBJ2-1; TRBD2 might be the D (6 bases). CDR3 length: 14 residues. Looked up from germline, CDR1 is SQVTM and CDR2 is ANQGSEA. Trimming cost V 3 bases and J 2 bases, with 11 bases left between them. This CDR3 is CSVDIGGTYNEQFF. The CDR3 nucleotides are TGCAGCGTTGATATTGGCGGGACCTACAATGAGCAGTTCTTC.